The 22 T cell receptor beta chains presented below share a single source sample, sequenced in a study of control samples from healthy donors and cancer patients. Sequencing was performed with immunoSEQ multiplex PCR; in TCRdb, only in-frame clones are kept and a portion is missing. The profile covers about 220,000 clones, with just under 95% appearing a single time and about 1.6% taken by the ten largest. Sequenced input: blood. The receptors were gathered from a man aged 45-60 years in good health.

The chain recombines TRBV28 with TRBJ2-2; D not resolved. The germline V gene encodes CDR1 MDHEN and CDR2 SYDVKM. This CDR3 is built from 13 residues. Trimming stripped 7 bases from V and 7 bases from J, with 13 bases between. The CDR3 nucleotides are TGTGCCAGCACGGATAGAGGTGGCGGGGAGCTGTTTTTT. Its translation is CASTDRGGGELFF.

The CDR3 DNA is TGTGCCAGCAGCGTCCGGACAGGGCCTAACACCGGGGAGCTGTTTTTT. It is translated as CASSVRTGPNTGELFF. The genes are TRBV3-1 (or the pseudogene TRBV3-2) and TRBJ2-2, with 8 bases identical to TRBD1. CDR3 size: 16 residues. CDR1 and CDR2 from the germline V gene are LGHDT and YNNKEL (reference sequence). The V gene end was trimmed by 5 bases and the J gene end by 2 bases; junction bases not matched to a gene: 7.

The rearrangement uses TRBV15 and TRBJ1-5; D remains unclear. Deletions cut 5 bases from V and 0 bases from J, with 14 bases between. Germline V gene sequence: CDR1 LNHNV, CDR2 YYDKDF (reference sequence). This CDR3 has 16 amino acids. This chain's CDR3 is CATSGPAGASNQPQHF. DNA of the CDR3: TGTGCCACCAGCGGACCGGCAGGAGCTAGCAATCAGCCCCAGCATTTT.

The chain recombines TRBV4-3 with TRBJ1-1, with 9 positions matching TRBD1. The V gene's germline CDR1 is LGHNA and CDR2 YSLEER. J was trimmed by 2 bases and V by 1 base; bases with no gene match: 8. This CDR3 contains 17 residues. The DNA for the CDR3 is TGCGCCAGCAGCCAAGGTACCGGGACAGGGAGCAACACTGAAGCTTTCTTT. This translates into CASSQGTGTGSNTEAFF.

This chain uses TRBV24-1 with TRBJ2-3; D may correspond to TRBD1 or TRBD2 (5 bases each). Germline V CDR1 and CDR2: KGHDR, SFDVKD. V lost 5 bases and J lost 0, with 14 bases in between. The CDR3 covers 16 residues. CDR3 sequence reads: CATSGGSGSSTDTQYF. The CDR3 DNA reads as TGTGCCACCAGTGGGGGGTCAGGGTCAAGCACAGATACGCAGTATTTT.

CDR3 sequence: CASSSMNTEAFF. Here the CDR3 DNA reads TGTGCCAGCAGTAGCATGAACACTGAAGCTTTCTTT. This chain uses TRBV6-5 with TRBJ1-1, with unresolved D. The CDR3 is 12 amino acids. The V end was cut by 5 bases, the J end by 0 bases, with 4 bases between. CDR1 and CDR2 (germline): MNHEY, SVGAGI.

The chain employs TRBV7-2 and TRBJ2-2; D call uncertain. The germline gives CDR1 SGHTA, CDR2 FQGNSA. This CDR3 has 12 amino acids. Deletions cut 5 bases from V and 5 bases from J, with 6 bases between. The CDR3: CASSVRTGELFF. The CDR3 region has the DNA TGTGCCAGCAGCGTTAGGACCGGGGAGCTGTTTTTT.

J is TRBJ2-3 and V is TRBV7-6, with 11 bases lining up with TRBD2. The CDR3 is made up of 16 amino acids. Germline V gives CDR1 SGHVS, CDR2 FNYEAQ. J gave up 1 base and V 4 bases, and 4 bases lay outside the gene matches. The CDR3 DNA reads as TGTGCCAGCAGCTCTAGCGGGGGGCGGGGCACAGATACGCAGTATTTT. The encoded protein is CASSSSGGRGTDTQYF.

The chain links TRBV10-3 to TRBJ2-5; 7 bases are a match to TRBD2. The CDR3 sequence is 14 residues long. V lost 8 bases and J lost 2; bases outside the gene matches: 8. Germline CDR1 ENHRY, CDR2 SYGVKD. For the CDR3, the DNA is TGTGCCATCGGAGCGGGGCACGGACAAGAGACCCAGTACTTC. This encodes CAIGAGHGQETQYF.

The chain employs TRBV5-4 and TRBJ2-5; D is possibly TRBD1 (6 bases). Germline V gives CDR1 SGHNT, CDR2 YYREEE (reference sequence). The CDR3 extends over 13 amino acids. The V end was cut by 5 bases, the J end by 1 base, with 9 bases between. CDR3: CASSSQGQETQYF. The CDR3 DNA sequence: TGTGCCAGCAGTTCACAGGGCCAAGAGACCCAGTACTTC.

This clone was observed once. The chain combines TRBV7-8 with TRBJ1-5, with unresolved D. With 3 bases removed from V and 5 bases from J, the gap between germline ends came to 8 bases. There are 13 residues in the CDR3. Per germline, CDR1 SGHVS and CDR2 FQNEAQ. The CDR3 nucleotides are TGTGCCAGCAGCTTCCTCCCCGATCAGCCCCAGCATTTT. It specifies CASSFLPDQPQHF.

The chain joins TRBV5-1 to TRBJ1-6; D perhaps matches TRBD1 (6 bases). This CDR3 has 15 amino acids. The V end lost 5 bases, the J end lost 5 bases, and 14 bases lay between the germline ends. Germline values: CDR1 SGHRS, CDR2 YFSETQ. The CDR3 sequence is CASRLTGLDNSPLHF. CDR3 coding DNA: TGCGCCAGCAGACTGACAGGTTTAGATAATTCACCCCTCCACTTT.

The V gene is TRBV27, the J gene TRBJ1-6; D not resolved. CDR1 and CDR2 (germline): MNHEY, SMNVEV (reference sequence). The ends were cut back, 2 bases at V and 7 bases at J, with 6 bases in the middle. The CDR3 consists of 13 residues. In DNA, the CDR3 is TGTGCCAGCAGTTTAATCACAAATTCACCCCTCCACTTT. Encoded protein: CASSLITNSPLHF.

This sequence joins TRBV18 and TRBJ1-6, with 8 bases that match TRBD1. CDR1 and CDR2 (germline): KGHSH, LQKENI. V was clipped by 3 bases and J by 8 bases; unmatched bases: 3. The CDR3 runs to 14 residues. The CDR3 loop is CASSPGTGDSPLHF. In DNA form, the CDR3 reads TGTGCCAGCTCACCCGGGACAGGCGATTCACCCCTCCACTTT.

This clone occurred once. This chain uses TRBV18 with TRBJ2-2, with D hard to call. The CDR3 totals 15 residues. Between the trimmed V and J ends, which lost 2 bases and 7 bases, there was a span of 14 bases. CDR1 is KGHSH, CDR2 LQKENI, per germline. This chain's CDR3 is CASSPSAGWDGELFF. The CDR3 DNA is TGTGCCAGCTCACCATCGGCAGGTTGGGACGGGGAGCTGTTTTTT.

The chain links TRBV7-9 to TRBJ1-1, with a tentative D call TRBD1 (5 bases). The V gene lost 5 bases and the J gene lost 3 bases, with 16 bases spanning the gap. The CDR3 length is 15 residues. Germline V gives CDR1 SEHNR, CDR2 FQNEAQ (reference sequence). CDR3 sequence (DNA): TGTGCCAGCAGCGGGGGATCCGGGTTCTACACTGAAGCTTTCTTT. Residues: CASSGGSGFYTEAFF.

CDR3 nucleotides: TGTGCCACCAGCAGAGAGGGACAGGGAAAGACAGATACGCAGTATTTT. Its protein is CATSREGQGKTDTQYF. This chain uses TRBV15 with TRBJ2-3; 9 bases line up with TRBD1. J gave up 3 bases and V 0 bases, and 4 bases lay outside the gene matches. The CDR3 totals 16 residues. Germline CDR1 is LNHNV and CDR2 is YYDKDF (reference sequence).

This sequence joins TRBV28 and TRBJ1-5, with 7 bases fitting TRBD1. J lost 6 bases, V lost 7 bases, and 12 bases had no gene match. The CDR3 is made up of 15 amino acids. From germline, CDR1 is MDHEN and CDR2 SYDVKM. For the CDR3, the DNA is TGTGCCAGCAACCCGACAGGGTTCATGAGTCAGCCCCAGCATTTT. Translation: CASNPTGFMSQPQHF.

This clone appeared a single time. Written as DNA, the CDR3 is TGTGCCAGCAGCTCCTTTACGTATTTGGCGGGCAATGAGCAGTTCTTC. Its protein product is CASSSFTYLAGNEQFF. The rearrangement joins TRBV28 to TRBJ2-1; tentatively, D is TRBD2 (5 bases). Germline CDR1 and CDR2: MDHEN and SYDVKM. The CDR3 extends over 16 amino acids. Trimming stripped 6 bases from V and 6 bases from J, with 21 bases between.

The CDR3: CASSSRTGPSTDTQYF. The CDR3, as DNA: TGTGCCAGCAGTTCCAGGACAGGACCGAGCACAGATACGCAGTATTTT. V gene TRBV6-6 combines with J gene TRBJ2-3, with 7 nucleotides matching TRBD1. V shed 4 bases and J 0 bases; nucleotides not matched to a gene: 7. Germline CDR1 MNHNY, CDR2 SVGAGI (reference sequence). The CDR3 totals 16 residues.

The chain couples TRBV4-1 to TRBJ2-3; a weak D match, TRBD2 (5 bases). This CDR3 is 16 amino acids long. Germline values: CDR1 MGHRA, CDR2 YSYEKL. V dropped 1 base and J dropped 6 bases, with 17 bases sitting between them. DNA for the CDR3: TGCGCCAGCAGCCAAGGGGAGCAGGCTACTGGTGATACGCAGTATTTT. Its protein is CASSQGEQATGDTQYF.

The CDR3 sequence is CASSQVDVGYTF. The CDR3 bases are TGTGCCAGCAGCCAAGTGGATGTTGGCTACACCTTC. V usage is TRBV3-1 (or the pseudogene TRBV3-2) and J usage is TRBJ1-2, with unresolved D. Germline values: CDR1 LGHDT, CDR2 YNNKEL (reference sequence). The CDR3 sequence is 12 residues long. V lost 1 base and J 7 bases, leaving 7 bases between the germline ends.